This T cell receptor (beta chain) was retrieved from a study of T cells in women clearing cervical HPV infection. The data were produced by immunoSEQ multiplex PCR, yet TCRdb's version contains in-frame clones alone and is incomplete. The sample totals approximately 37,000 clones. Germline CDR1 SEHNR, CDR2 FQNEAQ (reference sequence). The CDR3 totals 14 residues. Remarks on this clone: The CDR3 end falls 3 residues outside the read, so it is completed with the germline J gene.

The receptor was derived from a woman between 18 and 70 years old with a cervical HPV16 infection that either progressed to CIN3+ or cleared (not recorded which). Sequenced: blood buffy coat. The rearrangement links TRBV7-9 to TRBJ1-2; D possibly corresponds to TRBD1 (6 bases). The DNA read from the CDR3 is TGTGCCAGCAGCCCGACTGGAGGAAGGGACATC. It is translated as CASSPTGGRDI. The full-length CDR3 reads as CASSPTGGRDIYTF.